This T cell receptor (beta chain) originates from a study of PD-L1 blockade in urothelial cancer. Turning to the study itself: Each participant's history included 0 to 3 prior chemotherapy regimens. Timepoints chosen for blood analysis were 3 weeks (second dose) and 6 weeks after treatment start.

TCRdb's table, derived via immunoSEQ multiplex PCR, lists solely in-frame clones and lacks some. The sample lists around 130,000 clones, approximately 88% occurring once. The CDR3 is 13 residues long. Per the germline V gene, CDR1 is SGHRS and CDR2 is YFSETQ. V was clipped by 0 bases and J by 6 bases, with 10 bases between them. This sample's time point: pretreatment peripheral blood. The specimen comprised PBMCs, sampled around atezolizumab (anti-PD-L1) treatment. This chain joins TRBV5-1 and TRBJ2-7, with a weak D call TRBD1 (6 bases). This clonotype was obtained from a man aged 50 to 60 with urothelial cancer. CDR3 DNA sequence: TGCGCCAGCAGCTTGGGGGGGCTCGGCGAGCAGTACTTC. The encoded protein is CASSLGGLGEQYF.